The entry that follows covers one T cell receptor beta chain sequence. Antigen unknown. The data are from a study of CD8 T cells in ankylosing spondylitis. General observations from the study: In ankylosing spondylitis blood, a motif of roughly 8 highly homologous TCR beta variants appeared characteristic.

The TCR beta libraries were generated through quantitative 5'-RACE incorporating molecular barcodes. MiXCR was run by TCRdb on the 5' RACE reads, yielding one entry per CDR3 protein. This table has under 450,000 distinct CDR3 sequences, under 20% appearing once. The sequence came from a male donor with ankylosing spondylitis. The sequencing sample was made of blood, either unsorted or a sorted T cell fraction (not recorded which).

The CDR3 sequence is CASSQDRFGGNYEQYF. In nucleotides, the CDR3 is TGTGCCAGCAGCCAAGATAGATTTGGCGGCAACTACGAGCAGTACTTC. This chain links TRBV14 with TRBJ2-7; D not certain. V shed 0 bases and J shed 3 bases, with 15 bases lying between them. Germline loops: CDR1 SGHDN, CDR2 FVKESK. The CDR3 runs 16 residues.